This T cell receptor (beta chain) was sequenced during a study of CD8 T cells in Susac syndrome. The study's findings and limits: Only a relatively small number of individuals were included in the TCR sequencing and HLA analysis. In Susac syndrome, CD8+ expansion was highest in TEMRA and active disease.

Trimming cost V 1 base and J 11 bases, with 6 bases left between them. The germline gives CDR1 GTSNPN, CDR2 SVGIG (reference sequence). The CDR3 has 10 residues. Reverse transcription of about 0.5 to 1 ug RNA was performed with random hexamers. The method of amplification for TCR beta CDR3 was immunoSEQ multiplex PCR, covering 54 Vbeta and 13 Jbeta. TCRdb independently ran MiXCR on the immunoSEQ multiplex PCR reads; one entry per CDR3 protein. The sample lists under 200,000 distinct CDR3 sequences, about 95% occurring once. This clonotype was found once. Its cognate antigen is unknown. Sequencing used CD8+ T cells from PBMCs. This TCR derives from a human donor with Susac syndrome. The rearrangement joins TRBV30 to TRBJ2-1; weak D call: TRBD1 (5 bases). In DNA form, the CDR3 reads TGTGCCTGGAGTGACAGGCAGCAGTTCTTC. It is translated as CAWSDRQQFF.